This T cell receptor (beta chain) was captured in a study of blood T cell repertoires in COVID-19 (dated by TCRdb to the early 2020s). Some background on the complete study: Collaborator samples came from the United States, Italy and Spain and covered acute and convalescent phases of COVID-19. The samples were drawn from the first 160 participants of the ongoing ImmuneRACE study and from 950 to 1,500 subjects provided by 6 global collaborators. The repertoires were made available in a free public database intended to serve as a resource for research on the immune response to SARS-CoV-2. The material from the prospective study consisted of cDNA or gDNA derived from T cells, B-cell-depleted T cells, or PBMCs. Where available, HLA class I and class II types were taken from metadata supplied by the sample provider and were not determined by assay-based typing. Subjects who had been exposed to COVID-19, were actively infected with it, or had recovered from it provided the deeply sampled blood TCRbeta repertoires that made up the dataset. The sample metadata nearly always contained a de-identified subject ID, COVID-19 status, age in years and sex. Study-wide conclusions, independent of this receptor: The amount of clinical and demographic metadata varied by source and participant and was provided uncurated.

Each collaborating institution followed its own protocols to collect whole blood in K2EDTA tubes. For TCRbeta analysis, collaborator samples were shipped as frozen whole blood, as isolated PBMCs, or as DNA extracted from either sample type. TCRbeta CDR3 regions were amplified from genomic DNA by means of the immunoSEQ Assay, a bias-controlled multiplex PCR. Per the authors' processing: Within the assay, amplification of reference gene primers was used to estimate how many nucleated cells each sample contained. To quantify the absolute abundance of each unique TCRbeta CDR3 rearrangement, sequence reads were collapsed and filtered. Productive Simpson clonality was computed per sample as the square root of Simpson's diversity index over productive rearrangements. TCRdb took over this immuneACCESS table, retaining in-frame rearrangements with V and J assigned. Such tables are incomplete; in checked studies, under half of the missing clones stem from an unresolved V gene, and the remainder is unexplained. Clone size and V and J calls were adopted from that table, with D and trimming inferred from the DNA. The sample table contains approximately 170,000 clones; only one count was recorded for 65% to 85% of them. The ten top clones hold about 10% of the sample.

Based on the germline V gene, the CDR1 and CDR2 sequences are SGDLS and YYNGEE. The junction shows trimming of 4 bases on V and 5 bases on J, plus 13 bases between the germline ends. From its cysteine to its phenylalanine, the CDR3 spans 13 amino acids. Only the CDR3 DNA stays, 39 bases, in frame from base 1. To note about this clone: Its antigen is unknown. Base quality data are lacking; no much larger clone is found one base away.

What was sequenced was peripheral blood. This TCR was sampled from a man between 60 and 70 years old with active or convalescent COVID-19. In this chain, TRBV9 is recombined with TRBJ2-7; TRBD2 is a possible D gene, resting on 5 matching bases. The nucleotide sequence is given as TGTGCCAGCAGCCCCGCGGCGGGCCACGAGCAGTACTTC. Its product reads: CASSPAAGHEQYF. The variable domain in full, with residues beyond the CDR3 obtained from the reference TRBV9 and TRBJ2-7 genes, is DSGVTQTPKHLITATGQRVTLRCSPRSGDLSVYWYQQSLDQGLQFLIQYYNGEERAKGNILERFSAQQFPDLHSELNLSSLELGDSALYFCASSPAAGHEQYFGPGTRLTVT.